The source of this T cell receptor beta chain is a study of blood T cells in healthy people across ages. PCR was performed a second time for 7 to 11 cycles using a sample-barcoded 5' primer and a J-beta primer mix. TCRdb passed the 5' RACE reads through MiXCR, listing each CDR3 protein once. In the table there are 1.8 million or so distinct CDR3 sequences, 35% to 50% of which are singletons. The V and J ends lost 6 bases and 9 bases respectively, with 12 bases between them. The CDR3 is made up of 12 amino acids. The germline CDR1 and CDR2 sequences are MNHEY and SVGEGT. General study results and limits: One million T cells yielded diversity estimates that were considered underestimates.

On this clonotype itself: Its matching antigen is unknown.

V usage is TRBV6-2 or TRBV6-3 and J usage is TRBJ2-1; a possible D gene is TRBD2 (6 bases). The receptor comes from a human donor in good health. Sequencing was done on a sample of blood. DNA of the CDR3: TGTGCCAGCAGCAGCGGAGGGAGTGAGCAGTTCTTC. Translating it yields CASSSGGSEQFF.